This T cell receptor beta chain was observed in a study of blood T cell repertoires in COVID-19. Assay used: immunoSEQ multiplex PCR; TCRdb lists only in-frame clones, some missing. The sample carries 65,000 to 80,000 clones, 90% recorded once. The CDR3 runs 16 residues. CDR1 is LGHDT, CDR2 YNNKEL, per germline (reference sequence). Trimming left V 6 bases short and J 0 bases short, with 12 bases between. The receptor was derived from a human donor in a cohort sampled during active COVID-19. The rearrangement links TRBV3-1 (or the pseudogene TRBV3-2) to TRBJ2-6; no clear D. The sequenced material came from peripheral blood. CDR3 DNA sequence: TGTGCCAGCAGTCGCGTTATTAGCTCTGGGGCCAACGTCCTGACTTTC. The encoded protein is CASSRVISSGANVLTF.